Listed below are T cell receptor beta chains from one sample, sequenced in a study of blood T cell repertoires in COVID-19. TCRdb's copy holds only in-frame clones and misses some; the assay was immunoSEQ multiplex PCR. The sample consists of approximately 140,000 clones, more than 75% of them appearing once. Sequences were obtained from peripheral blood. These receptor sequences come from a woman between 40 and 50 years old with acute or convalescent COVID-19. The CDR3 runs from the conserved cysteine through the conserved F or W.

V gene: TRBV2; J gene: TRBJ1-1; CDR3 protein: CASRPGTATNTEAFF
V gene: TRBV27; J gene: TRBJ1-2; CDR3 protein: CASSLNIIGGYTF
V gene: TRBV4-2; J gene: TRBJ2-2; CDR3 protein: CASSQGRGSGELFF
V gene: TRBV19; J gene: TRBJ1-2; CDR3 protein: CASTTGNGYTF
V gene: TRBV5-1; J gene: TRBJ2-7; CDR3 protein: CASSLGGVYEQYF
V gene: TRBV7-2; J gene: TRBJ2-7; CDR3 protein: CASSVNRGANRYEQYF
V gene: TRBV7-2; J gene: TRBJ2-1; CDR3 protein: CASSPSGGGSSTSEQFF
V gene: TRBV6-5; J gene: TRBJ1-4; CDR3 protein: CASSYVGGIEKLFF
V gene: TRBV5-4; J gene: TRBJ2-1; CDR3 protein: CASSLTGLTRNEQFF
V gene: TRBV29-1; J gene: TRBJ1-1; CDR3 protein: CSVETGERAEAFF
V gene: TRBV30; J gene: TRBJ2-3; CDR3 protein: CAWSVLGGLAGDTQYF
V gene: TRBV27; J gene: TRBJ1-5; CDR3 protein: CASSPYRGDQPQHF
V gene: TRBV7-2; J gene: TRBJ2-7; CDR3 protein: CASSLVGGGGHYEQYF
V gene: TRBV5-5; J gene: TRBJ1-5; CDR3 protein: CASSLQGLGAQHF
V gene: TRBV5-6; J gene: TRBJ1-2; CDR3 protein: CASSFPGQALNYGYTF
V gene: TRBV5-4; J gene: TRBJ1-2; CDR3 protein: CASSPQTGGGYTF
V gene: TRBV7-9; J gene: TRBJ1-2; CDR3 protein: CATEGGTNYGYTF
V gene: TRBV28; J gene: TRBJ1-5; CDR3 protein: CASSGLHQPQHF
V gene: TRBV3-1/TRBV3-2; J gene: TRBJ1-1; CDR3 protein: CASSQDLTAAFF
V gene: TRBV29-1; J gene: TRBJ2-7; CDR3 protein: CSVGQGNSYEQYF
V gene: TRBV29-1; J gene: TRBJ2-5; CDR3 protein: CSVDYGETQYF
V gene: TRBV9; J gene: TRBJ2-5; CDR3 protein: CASSPGTSGGETQYF
V gene: TRBV5-1; J gene: TRBJ1-4; CDR3 protein: CASSTQETGEKLFF
V gene: TRBV3-1/TRBV3-2; J gene: TRBJ1-3; CDR3 protein: CASSPPGQLRNTIYF
V gene: TRBV7-8; J gene: TRBJ2-1; CDR3 protein: CASSFGTSGSWWNEQFF
V gene: TRBV7-6; J gene: TRBJ2-7; CDR3 protein: CASSMMGGSSYEQYF
V gene: TRBV5-5; J gene: TRBJ2-1; CDR3 protein: CASSPTGTRDEQFF
V gene: TRBV4-3; J gene: TRBJ2-4; CDR3 protein: CASSLGLAGGGKNIQYF
V gene: TRBV9; J gene: TRBJ1-2; CDR3 protein: CASSGGTGWNYGYTF
V gene: TRBV20-1; J gene: TRBJ2-1; CDR3 protein: CSASRGRYAEQFF
V gene: TRBV4-2; J gene: TRBJ2-7; CDR3 protein: CASSQIVNSGQYEQYF
V gene: TRBV11-2; J gene: TRBJ2-5; CDR3 protein: CASSLRGETQYF